The clone carrying this T cell receptor (beta chain) was observed once. The source of the sample is a study of T cell responses to AZD1222 COVID-19 vaccine. TCRdb's copy holds only in-frame clones and misses some; the assay was immunoSEQ multiplex PCR. The sample records some 100,000 clones, roughly nine tenths being singletons. Germline loops: CDR1 SGHNT, CDR2 YENEEA. V was clipped by 8 bases and J by 2 bases; unmatched bases: 8. The CDR3 has 14 amino acids. This receptor was obtained from an adult in good health. The gene calls are TRBV11-3 and TRBJ2-7; TRBD1 matches at 8 bases. The input for sequencing was peripheral blood, taken on day 0 of AZD1222 vaccination. The CDR3 here is CASSGGQAPYEQYF. The CDR3 DNA follows: TGTGCCAGCTCCGGGGGACAGGCTCCCTACGAGCAGTACTTC.